The 5 T cell receptor beta chains below come from one sample, sequenced in a study of blood T cell repertoires in COVID-19. The method was immunoSEQ multiplex PCR; TCRdb's version includes in-frame clones alone and lacks a portion of them. Among a few hundred thousand clones listed, approximately 83% were seen once. What was sequenced was PBMCs or T cells enriched from blood (not recorded which). The receptors were sampled from a woman aged 40 to 49 with acute COVID-19.

The chain has TRBV14 and TRBJ2-1; a possible D gene is TRBD2 (5 bases). CDR3 size: 15 residues. Germline assignment: CDR1 SGHDN and CDR2 FVKESK. V dropped 0 bases and J dropped 6 bases, with 12 bases sitting between them. CDR3 amino acids: CASSQERLAGNEQFF. As DNA, the CDR3 is TGTGCCAGCAGCCAAGAGAGGCTAGCCGGCAATGAGCAGTTCTTC.

The V call is TRBV28, the J call TRBJ1-1; D remains ambiguous. There are 12 residues in the CDR3. Germline CDR1 is MDHEN and CDR2 is SYDVKM. Trimming shortened V by 6 bases and J by 9 bases, and 14 bases separated the two germline ends. This CDR3 is CASREGEGKAFF. In DNA form, the CDR3 reads TGTGCCAGCAGAGAGGGAGAAGGAAAAGCTTTCTTT.

V and J are TRBV2 and TRBJ1-5; 7 nucleotides match TRBD1. V trimming: 8 bases; J trimming: 4 bases; junction bases outside the gene matches: 11. CDR3 length: 15 amino acids. The germline CDR1 and CDR2 sequences are SNHLY and FYNNEI. The CDR3 bases are TGTGCCAGCCAGCCACGGACAGGCCCAAATCAGCCCCAGCATTTT. Amino acid sequence: CASQPRTGPNQPQHF.

V is TRBV28 and J is TRBJ2-1; 7 positions agree with TRBD1. CDR3 length: 19 residues. In germline, CDR1 is MDHEN, CDR2 SYDVKM. The junction had 18 bases not matched to a gene; V was cut back by 5 bases and J by 2 bases. CDR3 region: CASSLYLPGQVGPYNEQFF. For the CDR3, the DNA is TGTGCCAGCAGTCTCTACCTCCCAGGACAGGTAGGACCCTACAATGAGCAGTTCTTC.

The table lists this clone with a count of one. The chain joins TRBV2 to TRBJ1-1; D gene unclear. CDR1 and CDR2 from the germline V gene are SNHLY and FYNNEI. CDR3 size: 14 residues. Trimming left V 6 bases short and J 1 base short, with 12 bases between. The DNA of the CDR3 is TGTGCCAGCAGGGCGGGAGATGCGAACACTGAAGCTTTCTTT. Its protein is CASRAGDANTEAFF. Combining the CDR3 with reference TRBV2 and TRBJ1-1 gives the whole variable domain EPEVTQTPSHQVTQMGQEVILRCVPISNHLYFYWYRQILGQKVEFLVSFYNNEISEKSEIFDDQFSVERPDGSNFTLKIRSTKLEDSAMYFCASRAGDANTEAFFGQGTRLTVV.